These T cell receptor beta chains were read from a single sample in a study of radiotherapy plus CTLA-4 blockade in lung cancer. Libraries were prepared by immunoSEQ multiplex PCR; TCRdb keeps only in-frame clonotypes and omits some of them. The sample lists around 43,000 clones; about 70% were seen once. This sample comprised peripheral blood, obtained from a patient treated with radiotherapy plus ipilimumab. Receptor source: a human donor with non-small cell lung cancer who had stable disease on radiotherapy plus ipilimumab. Each CDR3 is given with its conserved first and last residue. The D gene is left open where the match is weak. Clone size appears in some rows only: once, few, many, or a class for an expanded clone.

D,V,J,length,size,CDR3,DNA
.,TRBV27,TRBJ1-6,14,.,CASSLRRGNSPLHF,TGTGCCAGCAGTTTGAGAAGAGGTAATTCACCCCTCCACTTT
TRBD1,TRBV6-6,TRBJ1-5,14,.,CASRTTGGNQPQHF,TGTGCTAGCAGGACGACAGGGGGCAATCAGCCCCAGCATTTT
.,TRBV2,TRBJ1-2,11,.,CASSEGIGYTF,TGTGCCAGCAGTGAGGGCATCGGCTACACCTTC
.,TRBV4-1,TRBJ1-2,16,few,CASSQDIRPPTYGYTF,TGCGCCAGCAGCCAAGACATCAGGCCCCCTACTTATGGCTACACCTTC
TRBD1,TRBV18,TRBJ1-6,16,few,CASSGAGGQNNSPLHF,TGTGCCAGCTCAGGTGCGGGGGGACAGAATAATTCACCCCTCCACTTT
.,TRBV7-2,TRBJ2-7,15,.,CASSLDRGASYEQYF,TGTGCCAGCAGCTTAGACCGGGGGGCCTCCTACGAGCAGTACTTC
.,TRBV5-1,TRBJ1-4,16,.,CASSLGAQGFEEKLFF,TGCGCCAGCAGCTTGGGGGCCCAGGGGTTCGAAGAAAAACTGTTTTTT
.,TRBV30,TRBJ2-2,14,few,CAWSVEENTGELFF,TGTGCCTGGAGTGTCGAGGAAAACACCGGGGAGCTGTTTTTT
TRBD1,TRBV10-2,TRBJ1-1,15,few,CASSGPDRGRTEAFF,TGCGCCAGCAGTGGGCCAGACAGGGGGCGAACTGAAGCTTTCTTT
.,TRBV11-1,TRBJ2-2,16,few,CASSLSGGLNTGELFF,TGTGCCAGCAGCTTATCTGGGGGACTGAACACCGGGGAGCTGTTTTTT
.,TRBV18,TRBJ2-7,13,.,CASSLISGYEQYF,TGTGCCAGCTCACTGATTAGCGGCTACGAGCAGTACTTC
.,TRBV18,TRBJ2-3,14,.,CASSTVEGTDTQYF,TGTGCCAGCTCGACAGTCGAGGGCACAGATACGCAGTATTTT
.,TRBV10-3,TRBJ2-7,15,.,CAISESYRDRNEQYF,TGTGCCATCAGTGAGTCTTACAGGGATCGAAACGAGCAGTACTTC
TRBD1,TRBV5-4,TRBJ1-3,19,.,CASSRARDRGLTSGNTIYF,TGTGCCAGCAGCCGCGCGAGGGACAGGGGCCTCACCTCTGGAAACACCATATATTTT
.,TRBV7-9,TRBJ1-1,14,.,CASSLGVMNTEAFF,TGTGCCAGCAGCTTAGGCGTGATGAACACTGAAGCTTTCTTT
TRBD1,TRBV25-1,TRBJ1-2,17,.,CASSATGTEKLNYGYTF,TGTGCCAGCAGTGCCACCGGGACAGAGAAGTTGAACTATGGCTACACCTTC
.,TRBV9,TRBJ1-2,14,once,CASSEDLGGRGYTF,TGTGCCAGCAGCGAGGATTTGGGGGGGAGGGGCTACACCTTC
TRBD1,TRBV9,TRBJ1-5,14,.,CASSGTGIYQPQHF,TGTGCCAGCAGCGGGACAGGGATCTATCAGCCCCAGCATTTT
TRBD1,TRBV2,TRBJ1-1,15,once,CASTRGLTGVTEAFF,TGTGCCAGCACCCGGGGGTTAACAGGGGTTACTGAAGCTTTCTTT
TRBD1,TRBV5-1,TRBJ2-2,19,.,CASSLSGQGGRWNTGELFF,TGCGCCAGCAGCTTGTCCGGACAGGGGGGTCGGTGGAACACCGGGGAGCTGTTTTTT
.,TRBV20-1,TRBJ2-1,11,.,CSAESTNEQFF,TGCAGTGCTGAGAGTACCAATGAGCAGTTCTTC
TRBD2,TRBV5-6,TRBJ2-3,15,few,CASSLTGLKTDTQYF,TGTGCCAGCAGCTTGACGGGACTAAAAACAGATACGCAGTATTTT
TRBD1,TRBV7-9,TRBJ2-3,15,.,CASSWTGASTDTQYF,TGTGCCAGCAGCTGGACAGGGGCTAGCACAGATACGCAGTATTTT
TRBD2,TRBV7-9,TRBJ2-3,16,.,CASSLGLAGGLDTQYF,TGTGCCAGCAGCTTAGGACTAGCGGGGGGGCTAGATACGCAGTATTTT
TRBD1,TRBV12-5,TRBJ1-2,13,.,CASGLGTGYGYTF,TGTGCTAGTGGTTTGGGGACAGGCTATGGCTACACCTTC
.,TRBV19,TRBJ1-6,15,.,CASSIGGTRNSPLHF,TGTGCCAGTAGTATCGGGGGGACAAGAAATTCACCCCTCCACTTT
TRBD1,TRBV5-1,TRBJ2-1,18,.,CASSLGPAGTGAYNEQFF,TGCGCCAGCAGCTTGGGACCGGCTGGGACAGGGGCCTACAATGAGCAGTTCTTC
.,TRBV5-1,TRBJ2-7,14,.,CASRSRADSYEQYF,TGCGCCAGCAGATCGAGGGCCGATTCCTACGAGCAGTACTTC
.,TRBV19,TRBJ1-1,13,.,CASSILLYTEAFF,TGTGCCAGTAGTATTCTTTTGTACACTGAAGCTTTCTTT
TRBD2,TRBV10-1,TRBJ2-2,14,.,CASSAGTKTGELFF,TGCGCCAGCAGTGCCGGGACTAAAACCGGGGAGCTGTTTTTT
TRBD1,TRBV5-4,TRBJ2-5,15,.,CASSGSQGAIETQYF,TGTGCCAGCAGCGGGTCTCAGGGGGCAATAGAGACCCAGTACTTC
.,TRBV5-1,TRBJ2-2,14,.,CASSFQGTTGELFF,TGCGCCAGCAGCTTTCAGGGGACCACCGGGGAGCTGTTTTTT
.,TRBV2,TRBJ2-5,14,.,CASILDRVQETQYF,.
TRBD2,TRBV7-9,TRBJ2-5,15,.,CASRDLLAGEETQYF,TGTGCCAGCAGAGATCTATTGGCGGGGGAAGAGACCCAGTACTTC
.,TRBV6-6,TRBJ2-3,14,.,CASSWGQSTDTQYF,TGTGCCAGCAGTTGGGGACAAAGCACAGATACGCAGTATTTT
TRBD1,TRBV29-1,TRBJ1-5,14,.,CSVGWDRGNQPQHF,TGCAGCGTTGGATGGGACAGAGGCAATCAGCCCCAGCATTTT
TRBD2,TRBV5-1,TRBJ2-5,16,.,CASSFQGGGARETQYF,TGCGCCAGCAGCTTTCAAGGCGGGGGGGCCCGGGAGACCCAGTACTTC
TRBD1,TRBV29-1,TRBJ2-7,13,.,CSVGRDSTYEQYF,TGCAGCGTTGGAAGGGACAGCACCTACGAGCAGTACTTC
.,TRBV11-3,TRBJ2-7,14,.,CASSLASPSYEQYF,TGTGCCAGCAGCTTAGCCTCCCCTTCCTACGAGCAGTACTTC
TRBD1,TRBV10-3,TRBJ1-2,16,.,CASSYSRQGGRGGYTF,TGTGCCAGCAGTTACTCGCGACAGGGGGGCAGGGGTGGCTACACCTTC
.,TRBV9,TRBJ2-7,14,.,CASSAGLLSYEQYF,TGTGCCAGCAGCGCGGGACTCCTCTCCTACGAGCAGTACTTC
.,TRBV7-2,TRBJ2-7,14,.,CASSLGWGGREQYF,TGTGCCAGCAGCTTAGGGTGGGGAGGTCGCGAGCAGTACTTC
TRBD1,TRBV13,TRBJ2-5,16,.,CASSLSLDRGGETQYF,TGTGCCAGCAGCTTATCCCTCGACAGGGGCGGAGAGACCCAGTACTTC
.,TRBV30,TRBJ1-6,16,.,CAWRREISSYNSPLHF,TGTGCCTGGAGGAGGGAAATAAGCTCCTATAATTCACCCCTCCACTTT
TRBD2,TRBV6-5,TRBJ2-7,16,.,CASSYEGGTSVFEQYF,TGTGCCAGCAGTTACGAGGGCGGGACTAGCGTGTTCGAGCAGTACTTC
TRBD1,TRBV2,TRBJ2-7,12,.,CAEGQPPYEQYF,TGTGCCGAGGGACAGCCTCCCTACGAGCAGTACTTC
TRBD2,TRBV18,TRBJ2-5,15,.,CASSLAGGTGETQYF,TGTGCCAGCTCACTAGCGGGGGGCACCGGGGAGACCCAGTACTTC
.,TRBV19,TRBJ1-2,15,.,CASSTDIRGRYGYTF,TGTGCCAGTAGTACCGACATCAGGGGTCGGTATGGCTACACCTTC
.,TRBV18,TRBJ1-2,17,.,CASSPLFGQGTNYGYTF,TGTGCCAGCTCACCACTTTTCGGGCAGGGTACAAACTATGGCTACACCTTC
.,TRBV2,TRBJ2-5,13,.,CASSESGFATQYF,TGTGCCAGCAGTGAATCAGGGTTTGCGACCCAGTACTTC
.,TRBV19,TRBJ2-2,12,.,CASSHDTGELFF,TGTGCCAGTAGTCATGACACCGGGGAGCTGTTTTTT
TRBD2,TRBV5-1,TRBJ2-2,16,.,CASSSLAGGDTGELFF,TGCGCCAGCAGCTCCCTAGCGGGGGGCGACACCGGGGAGCTGTTTTTT
.,TRBV11-3,TRBJ2-7,15,.,CASSQDRPPFYEQYF,TGTGCCAGCAGCCAGGACAGACCTCCCTTCTACGAGCAGTACTTC